Listed below are T cell receptor beta chains from one sample, sequenced in a study of shared clonotypes between healthy human individuals. Some clones are missing from TCRdb's copy, which holds only in-frame ones; the method was immunoSEQ multiplex PCR. The data show millions of clones, with 85% to 95% seen just once and around 1.1% held by the top ten. The sequencing sample was made of naive CD8+ T cells sorted from blood. These receptor sequences come from a man aged 18 to 30 in good health. The CDR3 runs from the conserved cysteine through the conserved F or W. A D gene is named only where the DNA matches it firmly. Expanded clones are given a class, and other clones once, few, many or no size at all.

TRBV7-2,-,TRBJ2-7,TRBD2,TGTGCCAGCAGCCGGACTAGCGGGATTAGGAGTGAAGAGTACTTC,CASSRTSGIRSEEYF
TRBV18,-,TRBJ1-1,-,TGTGCCAGCTCACCAACAGAGTCTGAAGCTTTCTTT,CASSPTESEAFF
TRBV18,-,TRBJ2-2,-,TGTGCCAGCTCACCACCTTACACCGGGGAGCTGTTTTTT,CASSPPYTGELFF
TRBV7-3,-,TRBJ2-2,-,TGTGCCAGCAGCTTATCTGGACAGACATCACGCGGGGAGCTGTTTTTT,CASSLSGQTSRGELFF
TRBV5-1,once,TRBJ2-2,-,TGCGCCAGCAGCCCTTGGGGAACCGGGAGCCTCCCGGACACCGGGGAGCTGTTTTTT,CASSPWGTGSLPDTGELFF
TRBV4-1,-,TRBJ1-5,-,TGCGCCAGCAGCCAAGATGAGGGCGTAAGCAATCAGCCCCAGCATTTT,CASSQDEGVSNQPQHF
TRBV29-1,few,TRBJ2-6,-,TGCAGCGTTGAGGGGGGATCCTCTGGGGCCAACGTCCTGACTTTC,CSVEGGSSGANVLTF
TRBV6-5,-,TRBJ1-2,-,TGTGCCAGCAGTTACGGACAGTCCGTATATGGCTACACCTTC,CASSYGQSVYGYTF
TRBV9,once,TRBJ2-1,-,TGTGCCAGCAGCGTAGACGGGAGTAGCGCCTACAATGAGCAGTTCTTC,CASSVDGSSAYNEQFF
TRBV28,-,TRBJ1-1,-,TGTGCCAGCAGTTACGGGAACACTGAAGCTTTCTTT,CASSYGNTEAFF
TRBV5-1,-,TRBJ1-6,-,TGCGCCAGCAGCCGCCGTGGGTCTCAAACTAATTCACCCCTCCACTTT,CASSRRGSQTNSPLHF
TRBV20-1,-,TRBJ1-2,-,TGCAGTGCTGGGGGTCTGAAGGGCTACACCTTC,CSAGGLKGYTF
TRBV27,-,TRBJ2-7,TRBD2,TGTGCCAGCAGACCTAGCGGGACCAGAGATCCGTACTTC,CASRPSGTRDPYF
TRBV2,-,TRBJ2-2,TRBD1,TGTGCCAGCCGAGGCGGGACAGGGCTCACCGGGGAGCTGTTTTTT,CASRGGTGLTGELFF
TRBV6-5,-,TRBJ1-3,-,TGTGCCAGCAGCCTACCTGGAAACACCATATATTTT,CASSLPGNTIYF
TRBV27,once,TRBJ2-1,TRBD2,TGTGCCAGTACGACTAGCGGGAGTTACAATGAGCAGTTCTTC,CASTTSGSYNEQFF
TRBV4-1,-,TRBJ2-7,-,TGCGCCAGCAGCCAAAATGACGCTCTGAACTCCTACGAGCAGTACTTC,CASSQNDALNSYEQYF
TRBV30,-,TRBJ2-3,-,TGTGCCTGGAGTATCACCCCCACAGATACGCAGTATTTT,CAWSITPTDTQYF
TRBV7-9,-,TRBJ2-7,-,TGTGCCAGCAGCTTAGGGACCACGAATACCCAGTACTTC,CASSLGTTNTQYF
TRBV9,-,TRBJ2-2,-,TGTGCCAGCAGCGTAGCCCCAGGGTCGTGGGAGTATGGCACCGGGGAGCTGTTTTTT,CASSVAPGSWEYGTGELFF
TRBV9,-,TRBJ1-1,-,TGTGCCAGCAGCGTGCCACCGGGGGGGAACACTGAAGCTTTCTTT,CASSVPPGGNTEAFF
TRBV19,-,TRBJ2-1,TRBD2,TGTGCCAGTAGTTCGCGGGAGAAGGGGCATGAGCAGTTCTTC,CASSSREKGHEQFF
TRBV30,-,TRBJ2-5,TRBD2,TGTGCCTGGAGTGTAGGCGGGGGGGCCAAAGAGACCCAGTACTTC,CAWSVGGGAKETQYF
TRBV4-3,-,TRBJ2-7,-,TGCGCCAGCAGCCAAGAGATGGGAATCCAATACGAGCAGTACTTC,CASSQEMGIQYEQYF
TRBV7-2,once,TRBJ2-2,TRBD1,TGTGCCAGCAGCCAGGATGGGGGGACAGGGGGTCTAGCCGGGGAGCTGTTTTTT,CASSQDGGTGGLAGELFF
TRBV28,-,TRBJ2-7,-,TGTGCCAGCAGTTTTACAGGACAGTTCTACGAGCAGTACTTC,CASSFTGQFYEQYF
TRBV7-9,-,TRBJ2-5,TRBD2,TGTGCCAGCAGCACCCTCTTGGGCGGGGGGGCCGGTGAGACCCAGTACTTC,CASSTLLGGGAGETQYF
TRBV7-9,-,TRBJ1-1,-,TGTGCCAGCAGCTTAGTAGGGACGGGGAACACTGAAGCTTTCTTT,CASSLVGTGNTEAFF
TRBV6-5,-,TRBJ1-1,TRBD1,TGTGCCAGCAGTTACTCAAGGGGGCAGGGTGAAGCTTTCTTT,CASSYSRGQGEAFF
TRBV5-4,-,TRBJ1-6,-,TGTGCCAGCAGCCCGCCAGGGGAATCACCCCTCCACTTT,CASSPPGESPLHF
TRBV5-1,-,TRBJ2-3,-,TGCGCCAGCAGCTTGGAGGGTGTCGGCACAGATACGCAGTATTTT,CASSLEGVGTDTQYF
TRBV5-1,-,TRBJ2-7,TRBD2,TGCGCCAGCAGCTCGGTGCCTAGCGGGGTTTACGAGCAGTACTTC,CASSSVPSGVYEQYF
TRBV7-3,-,TRBJ1-1,TRBD1,TGTGCCAGCAGCGAGGGACAGGGGAGCACTGAAGCTTTCTTT,CASSEGQGSTEAFF
TRBV10-1,-,TRBJ2-7,TRBD2,TGCGCCAGCAGTGAGTTTGGGACTAGCGGTTTCTACGAGCAGTACTTC,CASSEFGTSGFYEQYF
TRBV6-5,-,TRBJ1-1,-,TGTGCCAGCAGTTACTCGAAGGCTTCTGAAGCTTTCTTT,CASSYSKASEAFF
TRBV7-9,-,TRBJ2-5,-,TGTGCCAGCAGCTGGAAGGAGACCCAGTACTTC,CASSWKETQYF
TRBV30,-,TRBJ1-4,-,TGTGCCTGGACAAGGGAGAATGAAAAACTGTTTTTT,CAWTRENEKLFF
TRBV2,-,TRBJ2-7,-,TGTGCCATCCCCTTACCGGGGGCACCCGAGCAGTACTTC,CAIPLPGAPEQYF
TRBV10-2,-,TRBJ2-5,-,TGCGCCAGCAGTGAGACCCCTCTTTTGGACTCCATACAAGAGACCCAGTACTTC,CASSETPLLDSIQETQYF
TRBV27,-,TRBJ2-3,TRBD1,TGTGCCAGCAGTATACAGGGGGCTGTTGGCACAGATACGCAGTATTTT,CASSIQGAVGTDTQYF
TRBV29-1,-,TRBJ2-7,-,TGCAGCGTCCAGGGAACTACCTACGAGCAGTACTTC,CSVQGTTYEQYF
TRBV28,-,TRBJ2-7,-,TGTGCCAGCAGTCCGCAACAGGGCCGAGGGGACGAGCAGTACTTC,CASSPQQGRGDEQYF
TRBV18,-,TRBJ2-3,-,TGTGCCAGCTCACTAAAGGATACAGATACGCAGTATTTT,CASSLKDTDTQYF
TRBV6-1,-,TRBJ1-2,-,TGTGCCAGCAGTGAAGAGTGGAGAATCGGCTATTATGGCTACACCTTC,CASSEEWRIGYYGYTF
TRBV7-9,-,TRBJ1-5,-,TGTGCCAGCAGTCCTCGACAGGCTAGCCAGCCCCAGCATTTT,CASSPRQASQPQHF
TRBV4-3,-,TRBJ2-7,-,TGCGCCAGCAGCCAAGATTTAGGAGTATCGTACGAGCAGTACTTC,CASSQDLGVSYEQYF
TRBV5-4,-,TRBJ1-2,-,TGTGCCAGCAGCTTTGGTTCGGCTGGCTACACCTTC,CASSFGSAGYTF
TRBV6-1,once,TRBJ2-7,-,TGTGCCAGCAGTGAAAGAGGATACGAGCAGTACTTC,CASSERGYEQYF
TRBV4-1,-,TRBJ2-7,-,TGCGCCAGCAGCCAAGAGGGGCAGGGTTACGAGCAGTACTTC,CASSQEGQGYEQYF
TRBV5-4,few,TRBJ2-1,TRBD2,TGTGCCAGCAGCTTGTGGACTAGCGGGGGCAGTGAGCAGTTCTTC,CASSLWTSGGSEQFF
TRBV11-2,-,TRBJ2-1,-,TGTGCCAGCAGTAATAGTCCCGGCCACTACAATGAGCAGTTCTTC,CASSNSPGHYNEQFF
TRBV6-1,-,TRBJ1-5,TRBD1,TGTGCCAGCAGTGAAGCGGGACAGGGTCCCAGGGGGCCCCAGCATTTT,CASSEAGQGPRGPQHF
TRBV7-9,-,TRBJ2-7,-,TGTGCCAGCAGCCGTACCGGGATATCCTACGAGCAGTACTTC,CASSRTGISYEQYF
TRBV25-1,-,TRBJ2-1,-,TGTGCCAGCGAGGCGGGGTTTGGCAATGAGCAGTTCTTC,CASEAGFGNEQFF
TRBV5-4,once,TRBJ2-1,TRBD1,TGTGCCAGCAGCGTGGGACAGGGGGCGTCCTACAATGAGCAGTTCTTC,CASSVGQGASYNEQFF
TRBV19,once,TRBJ1-4,TRBD1,TGTGCCAGTAGTGGCGAGGACAGGGGGCGAACTAATGAAAAACTGTTTTTT,CASSGEDRGRTNEKLFF
TRBV19,-,TRBJ2-1,-,TGTGCCAGTAGTGGGGATCTAGCGACTCTACTCTACAATGAGCAGTTCTTC,CASSGDLATLLYNEQFF
TRBV2,-,TRBJ2-7,TRBD1,TGTGCCAGCAGTGGCCTTCCCGGGACAGAGACCTACGAGCAGTACTTC,CASSGLPGTETYEQYF
TRBV7-6,-,TRBJ2-1,-,TGTGCCAGCAGCTTAGGGGAAAGTGAGCAGTTCTTC,CASSLGESEQFF